This TCR beta chain was identified in a study of blood T cell repertoires in COVID-19. Background on the study: PBMCs, B-cell-depleted T cells, or T cells were the source of the cDNA or gDNA that made up the material.

Trimming left V 4 bases short and J 0 bases short, with 7 bases between. CDR3 size: 14 residues. Germline CDR1 reads SNHLY; CDR2 reads FYNNEI. The repertoire was sequenced with immunoSEQ multiplex PCR; TCRdb's copy has only in-frame clones and lacks some. This sample has under 95,000 clones, with over 75% found just once. This clone was counted once. The specimen was peripheral blood. This receptor was obtained from a woman aged 80 or older with acute or convalescent COVID-19. The chain employs TRBV2 and TRBJ1-5, with D possibly being TRBD1 (5 bases). The CDR3 is CASSAGNSNQPQHF. The CDR3 bases are TGTGCCAGCAGTGCAGGGAATAGCAATCAGCCCCAGCATTTT.